The 12 T cell receptor beta chains presented below share a single source sample, sequenced in a study of a mutant IDH1 vaccine in newly diagnosed glioma. Time point described: week 23, last vaccination. Each dose of the vaccine consisted of 300 ug of mutant IDH1 20-mer peptide, with topical imiquimod. The method was immunoSEQ multiplex PCR; TCRdb's version includes in-frame clones alone and lacks a portion of them. The table includes approximately 81,000 clones, approximately 85% detected once. These receptors' targets are unknown. The sample consisted of PBMCs, taken from a glioma patient whose treatment included an IDH1 peptide vaccine. Receptors were obtained from a young man with glioma. Some clones in this sample may be carry-over from other donors' samples.

The rearrangement links TRBV9 to TRBJ1-4; tentative D call: TRBD1 (5 bases). This CDR3 is built from 15 residues. Germline V gives CDR1 SGDLS, CDR2 YYNGEE. Trimming shortened V by 0 bases and J by 0 bases, and 6 bases separated the two germline ends. The CDR3 protein is CASSVAGSTNEKLFF. CDR3 bases: TGTGCCAGCAGCGTAGCAGGGTCAACTAATGAAAAACTGTTTTTT.

J is TRBJ2-5 and V is TRBV10-3; 7 bases align to TRBD2. Germline-derived CDR1 and CDR2 are ENHRY and SYGVKD. The CDR3 spans 15 residues. The ends lost 6 bases at V and 2 bases at J; junction bases unmatched: 9. The CDR3 region has the DNA TGTGCCATCAGGGAGGCTAGCGGACCTCAAGAGACCCAGTACTTC. This gives the protein CAIREASGPQETQYF.

This rearrangement joins TRBV7-6 to TRBJ2-7, with D possibly matching TRBD2 (6 bases). CDR3 length: 14 residues. Germline CDR1 SGHVS, CDR2 FNYEAQ. The ends were cut back, 3 bases at V and 7 bases at J, with 16 bases in the middle. CDR3 DNA: TGTGCCAGCAGCTTGTGGGACTCCGAGGGGGAGCAGTACTTC. This sequence encodes CASSLWDSEGEQYF.

The rearrangement uses TRBV6-1 and TRBJ1-3, with D unclear. V gave up 3 bases and J gave up 4 bases, with 10 bases separating them. Per the germline V gene, CDR1 is MNHNS and CDR2 is SASEGT. The CDR3 length is 14 residues. In DNA, the CDR3 is TGTGCCAGCAGTGACGGGGTGGGGGGAAACACCATATATTTT. This codes for CASSDGVGGNTIYF.

In DNA form, the CDR3 reads TGCGCCAGCAGCCAGGACAAAGCGGCTAATGAAAAACTGTTTTTT. Protein product: CASSQDKAANEKLFF. This sequence joins TRBV4-3 and TRBJ1-4, with D perhaps matching TRBD1 (5 bases). V lost 3 bases, J lost 3 bases, and 11 bases lay in between. The CDR3 is 15 residues long. Germline CDR1 reads LGHNA; CDR2 reads YSLEER.

The chain has TRBV9 and TRBJ2-2; D may be TRBD1 (6 bases). Trimming removed 4 bases from V and 1 base from J, with 14 bases in between. The CDR3 is 16 residues long. Per germline, CDR1 SGDLS and CDR2 YYNGEE. The DNA for the CDR3 is TGTGCCAGCAGCCCCCAGGACAGTTTGAACACCGGGGAGCTGTTTTTT. As protein: CASSPQDSLNTGELFF.

The rearrangement joins TRBV10-3 to TRBJ2-2, with D possibly matching TRBD1 (7 bases). Germline V gene sequence: CDR1 ENHRY, CDR2 SYGVKD. This CDR3 comprises 19 residues. Trimming took off 3 bases at V and 4 bases at J, with 24 bases between the two ends. The CDR3 DNA is TGTGCCATCAGTGAACGAGGGCAGGTGGAGGGGGCGCCCACCGGGGAGCTGTTTTTT. Protein sequence: CAISERGQVEGAPTGELFF.

V gene TRBV5-6 combines with J gene TRBJ2-1; D is ambiguous. Trimming cost V 3 bases and J 5 bases, with 9 bases left between them. The CDR3 has 13 residues. Looked up from germline, CDR1 is SGHDT and CDR2 is YYEEEE. The CDR3 sequence is CASSYGSNNEQFF. The CDR3 coding sequence is TGTGCCAGCAGCTACGGATCAAACAATGAGCAGTTCTTC.

In DNA form, the CDR3 reads TGTGCCAGCAGCCCAGAAAGACGAGAAGCTTTCTTT. Translating gives CASSPERREAFF. V usage is TRBV7-9 and J usage is TRBJ1-1; D is uncertain. The ends were cut back, 5 bases at V and 8 bases at J, with 12 bases in the middle. Looked up from germline, CDR1 is SEHNR and CDR2 is FQNEAQ (reference sequence). This CDR3 contains 12 residues.

This rearrangement joins TRBV19 to TRBJ1-2; maybe TRBD1 (5 bases). The length of the CDR3 is 13 residues. V was trimmed by 5 bases and J by 4 bases, leaving 11 bases between them. From germline, CDR1 is LNHDA and CDR2 SQIVND (reference sequence). Here the CDR3 DNA reads TGTGCCAGTAGTCCCCATAGGGGCTATGGCTACACCTTC. Residues: CASSPHRGYGYTF.

The chain combines TRBV5-4 with TRBJ2-5, with 10 bases fitting TRBD2. The CDR3 extends over 16 amino acids. With 3 bases clipped from V and 1 base from J, the junction kept 6 bases outside the gene matches. Germline-derived CDR1 and CDR2 are SGHNT and YYREEE (reference sequence). The CDR3: CASSSGLALPQETQYF. The DNA of the CDR3 is TGTGCCAGCAGCTCGGGACTAGCGCTGCCCCAAGAGACCCAGTACTTC. The full variable domain, completed using reference TRBV5-4 and TRBJ2-5, is ETGVTQSPTHLIKTRGQQVTLRCSSQSGHNTVSWYQQALGQGPQFIFQYYREEENGRGNFPPRFSGLQFPNYSSELNVNALELDDSALYLCASSSGLALPQETQYFGPGTRLLVL.

The chain uses TRBV7-2 and TRBJ2-5, with 11 bases fitting TRBD2. Trimming removed 4 bases from V and 6 bases from J; junction bases left unmatched: 7. The CDR3 sequence is 15 residues long. Germline-derived CDR1 and CDR2 are SGHTA and FQGNSA. CDR3 in DNA: TGTGCCAGCAGCTGGGTAGCGGGGGGGCCGCAGACCCAGTACTTC. Its protein product is CASSWVAGGPQTQYF.